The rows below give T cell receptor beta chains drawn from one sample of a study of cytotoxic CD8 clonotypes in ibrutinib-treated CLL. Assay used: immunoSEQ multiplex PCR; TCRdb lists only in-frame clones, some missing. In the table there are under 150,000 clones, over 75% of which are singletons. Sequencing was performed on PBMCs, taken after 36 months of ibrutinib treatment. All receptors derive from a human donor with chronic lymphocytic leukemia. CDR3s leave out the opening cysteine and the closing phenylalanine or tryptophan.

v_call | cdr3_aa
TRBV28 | ASRLPAGTQH
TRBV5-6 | ASTLRGPAPEQY
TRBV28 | ASSLKGSNTGELF
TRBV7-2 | ASSTPGQGIFIGT
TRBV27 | ASSPGLAWGGRDTQY
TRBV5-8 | ASSLFRGLNQPQH
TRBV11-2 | ASSFQGGGEAF
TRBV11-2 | ASSQGVRGETQY
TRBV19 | ASRDRGNIQY
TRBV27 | ASSLSRVTDTQY
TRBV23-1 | ASSQSGRGVTYEQY
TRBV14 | ASSPRWSSTDTQY
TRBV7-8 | ASGRGQGGQPQH
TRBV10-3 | AISGQGAGEQY
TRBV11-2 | ASSFRTSGGIAPLF
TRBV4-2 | ASSQERPPFSNEKLF
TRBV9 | ASSPEGQPNTEAF
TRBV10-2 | ASRGIGVGYGYT
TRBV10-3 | AHGGGTDTQY
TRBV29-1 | SPQEGGAGGELF
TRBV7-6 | ASSLSGSGYT
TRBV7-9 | ATGKGRLTYNEQF
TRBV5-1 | ASSLEGQGIDGYT
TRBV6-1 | ASSEGSLAGAYADTQY
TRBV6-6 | ASGTGGVNQPQH
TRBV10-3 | ATLAGNTDTQY
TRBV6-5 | ASSYTGVNTEAF
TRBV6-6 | ASRGQGGSYEQY
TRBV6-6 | ASSYLETQY
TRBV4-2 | ASSLLSSGSSYNEQF
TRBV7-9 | ASSPRLAGAQETQY
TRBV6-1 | ASSRLGGVYEQY
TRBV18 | ASSPPYDPHGGST
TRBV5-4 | ASRSVAVDEQF
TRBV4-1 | ASSELTGTSYNEQF
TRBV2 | ASSTTGGSQY
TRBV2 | ASSGQEFNYGYT
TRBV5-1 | ASNSDRGQSGYT
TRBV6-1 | ASTSIGRGAEAF
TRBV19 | ASSKQSNQPQH
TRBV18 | ASSPGHEQY
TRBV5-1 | ASSSWASSYGYT